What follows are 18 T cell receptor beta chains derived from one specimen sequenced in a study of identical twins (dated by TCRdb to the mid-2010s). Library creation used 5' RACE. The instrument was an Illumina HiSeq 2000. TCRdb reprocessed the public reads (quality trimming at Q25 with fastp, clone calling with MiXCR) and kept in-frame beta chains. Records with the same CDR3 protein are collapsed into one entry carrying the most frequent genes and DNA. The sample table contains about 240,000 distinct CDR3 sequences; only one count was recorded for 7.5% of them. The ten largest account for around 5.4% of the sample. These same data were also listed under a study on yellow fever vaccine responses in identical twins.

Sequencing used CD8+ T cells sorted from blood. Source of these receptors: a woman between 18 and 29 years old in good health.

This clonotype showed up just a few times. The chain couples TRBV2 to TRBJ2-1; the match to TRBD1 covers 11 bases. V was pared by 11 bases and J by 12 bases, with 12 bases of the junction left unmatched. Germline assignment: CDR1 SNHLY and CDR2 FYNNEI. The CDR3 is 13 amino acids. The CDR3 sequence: CAGGDRGTGWQFF. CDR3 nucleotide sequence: TGTGCCGGGGGGGACAGGGGGACAGGTTGGCAGTTCTTC.

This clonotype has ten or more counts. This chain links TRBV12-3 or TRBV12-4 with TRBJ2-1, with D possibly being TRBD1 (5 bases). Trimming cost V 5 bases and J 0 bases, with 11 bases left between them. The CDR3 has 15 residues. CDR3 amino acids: CASSPGHNSYNEQFF. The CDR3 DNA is TGTGCCAGCAGTCCTGGACATAACTCCTACAATGAGCAGTTCTTC.

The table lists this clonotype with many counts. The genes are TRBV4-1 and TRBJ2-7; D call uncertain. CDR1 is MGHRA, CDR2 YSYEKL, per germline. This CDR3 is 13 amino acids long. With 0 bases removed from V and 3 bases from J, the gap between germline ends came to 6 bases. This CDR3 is CASSQDLGYEQYF. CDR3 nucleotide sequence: TGCGCCAGCAGCCAAGATCTTGGCTACGAGCAGTACTTC.

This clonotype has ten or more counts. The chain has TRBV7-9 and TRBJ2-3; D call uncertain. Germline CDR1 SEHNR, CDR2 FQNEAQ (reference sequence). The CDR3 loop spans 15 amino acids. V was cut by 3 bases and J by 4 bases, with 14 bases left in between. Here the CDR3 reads CASSFPTVGADTQYF. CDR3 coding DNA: TGTGCCAGCAGCTTCCCGACGGTTGGGGCAGATACGCAGTATTTT.

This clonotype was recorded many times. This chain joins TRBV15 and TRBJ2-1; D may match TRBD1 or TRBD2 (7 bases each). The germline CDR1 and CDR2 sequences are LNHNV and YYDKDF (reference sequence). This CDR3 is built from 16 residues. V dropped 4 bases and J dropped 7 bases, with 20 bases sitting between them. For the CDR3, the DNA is TGTGCCACCAGCAAAAAGGGAGGGGGCGCGTGGAATGAGCAGTTCTTC. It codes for CATSKKGGGAWNEQFF. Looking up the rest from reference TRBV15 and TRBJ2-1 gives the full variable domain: DAMVIQNPRYQVTQFGKPVTLSCSQTLNHNVMYWYQQKSSQAPKLLFHYYDKDFNNEADTPDNFQSRRPNTSFCFLDIRSPGLGDTAMYLCATSKKGGGAWNEQFFGPGTRLTVL.

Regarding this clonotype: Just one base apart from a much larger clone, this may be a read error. CDR3 region: CASSQSPGLPGQETQYF. Written as DNA, the CDR3 is TGTGCCAGCAGCCAATCACCGGGACTACCGGGGCAAGAGACCCAGTACTTC. The chain joins TRBV12-3 or TRBV12-4 to TRBJ2-5, with 7 bases aligning to TRBD2. The J segment lost 2 bases and the V segment lost 6 bases, leaving 15 bases of the junction unmatched. CDR3 size: 17 residues.

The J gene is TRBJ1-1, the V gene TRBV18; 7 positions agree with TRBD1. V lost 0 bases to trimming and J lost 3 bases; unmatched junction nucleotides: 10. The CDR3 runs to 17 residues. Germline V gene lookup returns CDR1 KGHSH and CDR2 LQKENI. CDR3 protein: CASSPPRDRVRYTEAFF. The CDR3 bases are TGTGCCAGCTCACCACCCCGGGACAGAGTACGATACACTGAAGCTTTCTTT.

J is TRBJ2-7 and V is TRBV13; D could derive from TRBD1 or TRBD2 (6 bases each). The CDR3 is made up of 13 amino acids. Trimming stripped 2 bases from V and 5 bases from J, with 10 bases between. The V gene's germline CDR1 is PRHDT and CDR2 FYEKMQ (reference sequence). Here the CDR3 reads CASSLYGGDEQYF. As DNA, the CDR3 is TGTGCCAGCAGCTTATACGGGGGCGACGAGCAGTACTTC.

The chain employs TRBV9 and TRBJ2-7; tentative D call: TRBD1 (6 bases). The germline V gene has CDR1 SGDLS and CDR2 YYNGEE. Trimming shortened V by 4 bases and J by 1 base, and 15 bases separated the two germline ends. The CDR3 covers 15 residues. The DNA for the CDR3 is TGTGCCAGCAGCCCCCGACAGGACTGGTCCTACGAGCAGTACTTC. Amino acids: CASSPRQDWSYEQYF.

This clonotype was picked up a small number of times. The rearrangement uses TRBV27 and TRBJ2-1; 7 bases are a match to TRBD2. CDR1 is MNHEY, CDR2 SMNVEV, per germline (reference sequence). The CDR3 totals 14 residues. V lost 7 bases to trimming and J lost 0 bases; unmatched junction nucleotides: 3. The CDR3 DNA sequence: TGTGCCAGCAAAAGGACTAGCTCCTACAATGAGCAGTTCTTC. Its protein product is CASKRTSSYNEQFF.

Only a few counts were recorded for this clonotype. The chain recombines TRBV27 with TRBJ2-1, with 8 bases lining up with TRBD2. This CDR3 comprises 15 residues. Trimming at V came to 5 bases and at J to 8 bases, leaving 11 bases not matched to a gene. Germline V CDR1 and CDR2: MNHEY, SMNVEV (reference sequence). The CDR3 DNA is TGTGCCAGCAGTGTTCGGGAGGGCTTCCGTCATGAGCAGTTCTTC. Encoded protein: CASSVREGFRHEQFF.

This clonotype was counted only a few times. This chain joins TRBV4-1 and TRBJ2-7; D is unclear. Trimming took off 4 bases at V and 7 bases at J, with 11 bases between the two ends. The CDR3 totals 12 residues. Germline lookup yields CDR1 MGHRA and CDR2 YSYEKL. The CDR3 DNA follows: TGCGCCAGCAGCCCGAAGGGCCAAGAGCAGTACTTC. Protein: CASSPKGQEQYF.

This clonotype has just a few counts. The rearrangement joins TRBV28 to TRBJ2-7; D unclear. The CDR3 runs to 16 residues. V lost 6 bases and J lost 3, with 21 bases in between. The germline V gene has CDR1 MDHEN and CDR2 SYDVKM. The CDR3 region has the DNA TGTGCCAGCAGCGGGCGTCTTGAGTTGGAGAGCTACGAGCAGTACTTC. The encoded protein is CASSGRLELESYEQYF.

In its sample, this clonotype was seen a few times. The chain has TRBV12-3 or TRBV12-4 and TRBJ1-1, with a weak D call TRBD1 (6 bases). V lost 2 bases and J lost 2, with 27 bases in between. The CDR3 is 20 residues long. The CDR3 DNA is TGTGCCAGCAGTTTATCAGGTGGGCCGGGACAAAATTTTGAAAACACTGAAGCTTTCTTT. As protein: CASSLSGGPGQNFENTEAFF.

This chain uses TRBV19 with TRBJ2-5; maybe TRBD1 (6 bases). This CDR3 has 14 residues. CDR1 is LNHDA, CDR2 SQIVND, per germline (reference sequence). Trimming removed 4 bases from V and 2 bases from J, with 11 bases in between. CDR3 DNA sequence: TGTGCCAGTAGTAGTTGGGGGCCTCAAGAGACCCAGTACTTC. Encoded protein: CASSSWGPQETQYF.

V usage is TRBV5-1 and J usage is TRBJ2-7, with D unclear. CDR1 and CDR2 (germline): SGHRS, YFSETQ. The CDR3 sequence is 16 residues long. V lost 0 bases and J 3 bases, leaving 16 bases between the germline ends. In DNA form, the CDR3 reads TGCGCCAGCAGCTTGGTGGCCGCAGGTGGGGACTACGAGCAGTACTTC. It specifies CASSLVAAGGDYEQYF.

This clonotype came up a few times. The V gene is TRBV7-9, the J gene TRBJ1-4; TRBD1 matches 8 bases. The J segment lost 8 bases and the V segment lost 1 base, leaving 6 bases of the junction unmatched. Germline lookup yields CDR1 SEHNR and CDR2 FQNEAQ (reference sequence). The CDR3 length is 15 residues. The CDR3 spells CASSLVQGAEEKLFF. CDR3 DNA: TGTGCCAGCAGCTTAGTCCAGGGGGCTGAGGAAAAACTGTTTTTT.

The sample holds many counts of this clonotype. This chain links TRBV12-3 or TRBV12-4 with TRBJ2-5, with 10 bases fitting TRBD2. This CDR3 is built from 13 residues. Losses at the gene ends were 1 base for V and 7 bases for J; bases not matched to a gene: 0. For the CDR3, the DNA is TGTGCCAGCAGTTTAGGGACTAGCGGGACCCAGTACTTC. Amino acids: CASSLGTSGTQYF.